This T cell receptor beta chain was captured in a study of cytomegalovirus exposure and HLA in healthy donors. Both 60 Vbeta primers and 13 Jbeta primers went into the PCR. Generated by immunoSEQ multiplex PCR, the TCRdb table keeps only in-frame clones and is missing some. Found here are more than 140,000 clones, about 75% of them singletons; the top ten hold over 0.6%. Points on this clone: Its antigen is undetermined.

The germline V gene has CDR1 SNHLY and CDR2 FYNNEI. J lost 7 bases, V lost 11 bases, and 6 bases had no gene match. This CDR3 region has 13 residues. Notes on the study in general: Exclusion as indistinguishable affected some V segments, including TRBV6-2 and TRBV6-3. Earlier analysis looked at TCR beta V segments, and most were productive about 90% or about 30% of the time.

The chain links TRBV2 to TRBJ2-1; TRBD2 agrees at 12 bases. Sequencing input: PBMCs. The source is a male donor in good health and CMV-seronegative. The CDR3 protein is CAGRTSGENEQFF. CDR3 nucleotide sequence: TGTGCCGGGCGGACTAGCGGGGAGAATGAGCAGTTCTTC.